The sequence of this T cell receptor (beta chain) was determined in a study of cytomegalovirus exposure and HLA in healthy donors. The PCR used 60 Vbeta and 13 Jbeta primers. Sequenced by immunoSEQ multiplex PCR; TCRdb stores in-frame clones only, minus some. Of under 150,000 clones listed, 75% to 85% are singletons. Input material: PBMCs. This receptor was taken from a male donor in good health and CMV-seronegative.

The CDR3: CASSEGTGIDTQYF. As DNA, the CDR3 is TGTGCCAGCAGTGAAGGGACAGGGATAGATACGCAGTATTTT. This chain uses TRBV25-1 with TRBJ2-3, with 9 bases lining up with TRBD1. The V gene's germline CDR1 is MGHDK and CDR2 SYGVNS. The trim removed 2 bases at V and 5 bases at J, leaving 2 bases unmatched. CDR3 size: 14 residues.